These T cell receptor beta chains were read from a single sample in a study of Ad26.COV2.S vaccination and SARS-CoV-2 variants. Profiling relied on immunoSEQ multiplex PCR, and the TCRdb table lists in-frame clones only, not all of them. The sample has 6,500 to 7,000 clones; 84% are singletons. This material consisted of peripheral blood, taken after recovery from COVID-19. Receptor source: a human donor who had recovered from COVID-19. CDR3s include the opening cysteine and the closing phenylalanine or tryptophan. Fields, in order: V gene, D gene, clone size, J gene, CDR3 protein, CDR3 DNA. D genes are given only for firm matches. Some rows have no size entry. The others give once, few or many, or a class for an expanded clone.

>TRBV5-4|NA|NA|TRBJ2-1
CASHPTSSYNEQFF
TGTGCCAGCCACCCTACGAGCTCCTACAATGAGCAGTTCTTC
>TRBV18|NA|NA|TRBJ2-1
CASSSSNEQFF
TGTGCCAGCTCATCGTCCAATGAGCAGTTCTTC
>TRBV2|NA|few|TRBJ1-4
CASSVMGGVKLFF
TGTGCCAGCAGCGTTATGGGGGGGGTTAAACTGTTTTTT
>TRBV2|NA|NA|TRBJ1-2
CASGVYYGYTF
TGTGCCAGCGGGGTCTACTATGGCTACACCTTC
>TRBV29-1|NA|NA|TRBJ1-4
CSVGSSSRANEKLFF
TGCAGCGTTGGAAGTTCCTCCAGGGCGAATGAAAAACTGTTTTTT
>TRBV15|TRBD1|NA|TRBJ1-5
CATSRVPSTGGGQPQHF
TGTGCCACCAGCAGAGTTCCCTCGACAGGGGGAGGACAGCCCCAGCATTTT
>TRBV30|TRBD2|NA|TRBJ2-7
CAWSGPGLAGSSYEQYF
TGTGCCTGGAGTGGGCCGGGACTAGCGGGAAGCTCCTACGAGCAGTACTTC
>TRBV5-1|TRBD1|NA|TRBJ2-3
CASSSSPGQGTDTQYF
TGCGCCAGCAGCTCCTCTCCGGGACAGGGGACAGATACGCAGTATTTT
>TRBV28|TRBD2|NA|TRBJ2-7
CASSLASGRVEYEQYF
TGTGCCAGCAGTTTGGCTAGCGGGAGGGTAGAATACGAGCAGTACTTC
>TRBV19|NA|few|TRBJ2-1
CASSIEPQSEQFF
TGTGCCAGTAGTATAGAGCCCCAGAGTGAGCAGTTCTTC
>TRBV5-8|NA|NA|TRBJ1-2
CASSWDINYGYTF
TGTGCCAGCAGCTGGGACATTAACTATGGCTACACCTTC
>TRBV12-3/TRBV12-4|NA|NA|TRBJ2-7
CASSLVGEQYF
TGTGCCAGCAGTTTAGTTGGTGAGCAGTACTTC
>TRBV11-2|TRBD1|NA|TRBJ2-3
CASSLTGPDTQYF
TGTGCCAGCAGCTTGACAGGGCCAGATACGCAGTATTTT
>TRBV11-3|TRBD2|NA|TRBJ2-1
CASSSGGGPVYNEQFF
TGTGCCAGCAGCTCTGGGGGAGGGCCTGTCTACAATGAGCAGTTCTTC
>TRBV9|TRBD1|NA|TRBJ2-4
CASSPQGAAKNIQYF
TGTGCCAGCTCCCCGCAGGGGGCGGCCAAAAACATTCAGTACTTC
>TRBV12-3/TRBV12-4|NA|large|TRBJ2-3
CASSLGPTDTQYF
TGTGCCAGCAGTCTCGGTCCTACAGATACGCAGTATTTT
>TRBV4-1|TRBD2|NA|TRBJ2-1
CASSQFLAGDNDEQFF
TGCGCCAGCAGCCAGTTTCTAGCGGGAGATAACGATGAGCAGTTCTTC
>TRBV7-2|NA|NA|TRBJ1-5
CASSQDPLRNQPQHF
TGTGCCAGCAGCCAGGACCCATTACGTAATCAGCCCCAGCATTTT
>TRBV5-6|TRBD1|once|TRBJ1-5
CASSLGGQGNQPQHF
TGTGCCAGCAGCTTGGGAGGACAGGGCAATCAGCCCCAGCATTTT
>TRBV30|TRBD1|NA|TRBJ1-2
CAWSSTGGLGYTF
TGTGCCTGGAGCTCTACAGGGGGCTTAGGCTACACCTTC
>TRBV7-2|NA|NA|TRBJ1-5
CASSLSGPPWVNQPQHF
TGTGCCAGCAGCTTAAGTGGCCCCCCGTGGGTCAATCAGCCCCAGCATTTT
>TRBV3-1/TRBV3-2|NA|NA|TRBJ1-1
CASSRTANTEAFF
TGTGCCAGCAGCCGGACCGCGAACACTGAAGCTTTCTTT